The rows below give T cell receptor beta chains drawn from one sample of a study of T-cell memory formation after mild COVID-19. Each CDR3 protein is one row after TCRdb ran MiXCR on the 5' RACE reads. The sample yields over 70,000 distinct CDR3 sequences, over 12% seen once. The sequenced material came from PBMCs or a T cell subset sorted from them (not recorded which). The receptors were sampled from a man aged 18 to 29 who had mild COVID-19 (a few samples of this study predate the infection). Cell type and time point are not known. CDR3s leave out the opening cysteine and the closing phenylalanine or tryptophan. D genes are given only for firm matches. Clone size is shown for a subset of rows, as once, few, many or a class of expanded clone.

TRBJ1-2 | many | TRBV12-3/TRBV12-4 | . | ASSPTGNYGYT
TRBJ2-1 | . | TRBV2 | TRBD1 | ASSPGTGSYNEQF
TRBJ2-5 | . | TRBV12-5 | . | ASGETGRGGEETQY
TRBJ1-1 | few | TRBV24-1 | TRBD1 | ATPGQFGTEAF
TRBJ1-1 | few | TRBV5-1 | TRBD1 | ASSMTGRNEAF
TRBJ2-7 | few | TRBV7-9 | . | ASSLGQGRDYEQY
TRBJ2-2 | many | TRBV12-5 | . | ASGLTPKVGNGELF
TRBJ1-2 | few | TRBV20-1 | TRBD1 | SARQGGTNYGYT
TRBJ2-3 | many | TRBV5-6 | TRBD1 | ASSLPVAVDRAADTQY
TRBJ2-2 | . | TRBV5-5 | TRBD1 | ASRPPRTGVAGELF
TRBJ1-6 | few | TRBV20-1 | TRBD1 | SARTGKENSPLH
TRBJ1-1 | . | TRBV7-2 | . | ASSLVVGWGEAF
TRBJ1-5 | . | TRBV6-5 | . | ASSPQGGNQPQH
TRBJ2-3 | . | TRBV12-3/TRBV12-4 | . | ASSKPPGSTSTDTQY
TRBJ1-6 | . | TRBV7-2 | TRBD1 | ASSPDRASSYNSPLH
TRBJ1-5 | . | TRBV27 | . | ASSLAGLYNQPQH
TRBJ1-1 | few | TRBV29-1 | . | SVKGGTEAF
TRBJ1-4 | . | TRBV11-2 | . | ASSPREGVEEKLF
TRBJ2-4 | . | TRBV29-1 | . | SVDEPGHENIQY
TRBJ2-5 | many | TRBV12-3/TRBV12-4 | . | ASSPSLGQETQY
TRBJ2-2 | . | TRBV4-3 | . | ASSQDGASGTGELF
TRBJ2-5 | few | TRBV12-3/TRBV12-4 | TRBD2 | ASSGTSGGGETQY
TRBJ2-1 | few | TRBV27 | TRBD2 | ASSPIQRGHNEQF
TRBJ2-5 | few | TRBV7-9 | . | ASSPRRIGDPQETQY
TRBJ2-3 | once | TRBV4-3 | . | ASSQEVGTGPTGGTDTQY
TRBJ1-5 | many | TRBV4-2 | . | ASSHLGGGDQPQH
TRBJ2-7 | many | TRBV7-9 | . | ASSLARYEQY
TRBJ2-7 | once | TRBV6-4 | . | ASSDVEGTEQY
TRBJ2-2 | . | TRBV6-2/TRBV6-3 | . | ASSFGFYYTGELF
TRBJ1-5 | few | TRBV15 | TRBD1 | ATSGDRGGQPQH
TRBJ1-4 | . | TRBV3-1 | TRBD1 | ASSQDHRGVMEEKLF
TRBJ2-2 | . | TRBV6-5 | . | ASSYSTGSGTGELF
TRBJ2-2 | few | TRBV7-2 | . | ASSLHPNTGELF
TRBJ1-4 | . | TRBV2 | . | ASSDGKGNEKLF
TRBJ1-4 | few | TRBV9 | . | ASSVGWSGTNEKLF
TRBJ2-1 | . | TRBV29-1 | . | SVPVIDRNEQF
TRBJ2-3 | many | TRBV12-3/TRBV12-4 | TRBD1 | ATSSGTGVDTQY
TRBJ2-3 | . | TRBV5-4 | . | ASRREPTDTQY
TRBJ2-2 | few | TRBV5-1 | TRBD2 | ASSSIAGANTGELF
TRBJ2-1 | few | TRBV4-1 | TRBD1 | ASSYRGVGNEQF
TRBJ2-7 | . | TRBV6-1 | . | ASSEYGGPYEQY
TRBJ2-4 | few | TRBV2 | TRBD2 | ASSEVLGGSGDQYGIQY
TRBJ1-4 | . | TRBV12-3/TRBV12-4 | . | ASSSSGGSANEKLF
TRBJ2-3 | once | TRBV5-1 | . | ASSLLGGLGADTQY
TRBJ2-6 | few | TRBV6-5 | TRBD2 | ASSYSGGIRTGANVLT
TRBJ2-5 | many | TRBV20-1 | . | SARRPAGQETQY
TRBJ1-1 | few | TRBV4-2 | . | ASSQFGGQGTEAF
TRBJ2-5 | once | TRBV7-2 | TRBD2 | ASSSGTSEETQY
TRBJ2-2 | . | TRBV4-3 | . | ASSQRQGGSGELF
TRBJ2-1 | . | TRBV9 | . | ASSVGGPGEQF
TRBJ1-1 | few | TRBV10-3 | . | AISESGTNTEAF
TRBJ2-1 | few | TRBV7-3 | TRBD2 | ASSGGTSGLGGDEQF
TRBJ2-3 | few | TRBV9 | . | ASSVEWGVDTQY